The 32 T cell receptor beta chains presented below share a single source sample, sequenced in a study of T cell repertoires in cytomegalovirus infection. What these receptors recognize is not known. TCRdb independently ran MiXCR on the reads; one entry per CDR3 protein. The top ten hold 20% of the sample, which has roughly 310,000 distinct CDR3 sequences, almost 30% seen once. This specimen was cultured PBMCs, taken from culture after CMV antigen stimulation. The receptors stem from a human donor in good health (CMV status not recorded). Some clones in this sample may be carry-over from other donors' samples.

A few counts support this clonotype. The genes are TRBV19 and TRBJ1-3; TRBD1 might be the D (5 bases). The CDR3 loop spans 16 amino acids. The V and J ends lost 6 bases and 0 bases respectively, with 15 bases between them. Germline CDR1 reads LNHDA; CDR2 reads SQIVND (reference sequence). CDR3 coding DNA: TGTGCCAGTAGACCCCGGGACCGTGACTCTGGAAACACCATATATTTT. This translates into CASRPRDRDSGNTIYF.

This clonotype was counted only a few times. The chain joins TRBV18 to TRBJ1-2; the D is unclear. The length of the CDR3 is 15 residues. Germline assignment: CDR1 KGHSH and CDR2 LQKENI. V was pared by 6 bases and J by 6 bases, with 20 bases between. This CDR3 reads CASSPKTGILDGYTF. The CDR3, as DNA: TGTGCCAGCTCGCCAAAGACGGGGATCCTTGATGGCTACACCTTC.

The V call is TRBV6-1, the J call TRBJ1-2; D perhaps matches TRBD1 (5 bases). Trimming left V 2 bases short and J 4 bases short, with 11 bases between. The CDR3 sequence is 14 residues long. The V gene's germline CDR1 is MNHNS and CDR2 SASEGT. The CDR3 reads CASSESRVSYGYTF. For the CDR3, the DNA is TGTGCCAGCAGTGAAAGCAGGGTCTCCTATGGCTACACCTTC.

By its share, this clonotype is medium-sized. The chain has TRBV7-2 and TRBJ1-2; 8 bases agree with TRBD1. With V trimmed by 5 bases and J by 6 bases, 8 bases remained unmatched. The CDR3 length is 14 residues. The germline V gene has CDR1 SGHTA and CDR2 FQGNSA. Written as DNA, the CDR3 is TGTGCCAGCAGCCCCCGGACAGGGCGGGATGGCTACACCTTC. Translated, it gives CASSPRTGRDGYTF.

The chain carries TRBV5-1 and TRBJ2-3; 12 bases agree with TRBD2. The CDR3 runs to 15 residues. Germline V gives CDR1 SGHRS, CDR2 YFSETQ. V dropped 4 bases and J dropped 6; count of bases not matched to a gene: 6. The CDR3, as DNA: TGCGCCAGCAGCCTCCAACTAGCGGGGGGCGATACGCAGTATTTT. Protein sequence: CASSLQLAGGDTQYF.

This clonotype occurred a few times. This chain connects TRBV15 to TRBJ2-7; 10 nucleotides line up with TRBD2. Germline CDR1 LNHNV, CDR2 YYDKDF (reference sequence). After removal of 0 bases from V and 6 bases from J, the junction contained 5 bases not matched to a gene. CDR3 length: 15 amino acids. For the CDR3, the DNA is TGTGCCACCAGCAGAGATAGGCTAGCGGGAGCCGAGCAGTACTTC. Translation gives CATSRDRLAGAEQYF.

This clonotype turned up a few times. This sequence joins TRBV19 and TRBJ1-1; D not certain. V lost 1 base to trimming and J lost 11 bases, with 11 bases between them. The CDR3 covers 12 residues. The germline V gene encodes CDR1 LNHDA and CDR2 SQIVND (reference sequence). The DNA for the CDR3 is TGTGCCAGTAGTATAGGGTATAGGACGGCTTTCTTT. Its translation: CASSIGYRTAFF.

The V gene is TRBV5-1, the J gene TRBJ1-1; D is possibly TRBD1 (5 bases). The germline V and J ends were trimmed by 0 bases and 0 bases, with 12 bases remaining between them. In germline, CDR1 is SGHRS, CDR2 YFSETQ. This CDR3 comprises 16 residues. The CDR3 protein is CASSLAFGAVNTEAFF. The CDR3 nucleotides are TGCGCCAGCAGCTTGGCCTTTGGGGCCGTGAACACTGAAGCTTTCTTT.

A few counts support this clonotype. The chain links TRBV24-1 to TRBJ2-6, with 8 nucleotides matching TRBD2. The V gene end was trimmed by 2 bases and the J gene end by 2 bases; junction bases not matched to a gene: 7. Germline V gene data show CDR1 as KGHDR and CDR2 as SFDVKD. The CDR3 has 18 amino acids. The CDR3 DNA reads TGTGCCACCAGTGATTCGGCAGCGGGAGTTGCTGGGGCCAACGTCCTGACTTTC. This translates into CATSDSAAGVAGANVLTF.

This clonotype was seen only a few times. This rearrangement joins TRBV7-3 to TRBJ2-3, with D perhaps given as TRBD1 or TRBD2 (5 bases each). The V gene's germline CDR1 is SGHTA and CDR2 FQGTGA. Deletions cut 5 bases from V and 2 bases from J, with 8 bases between. This CDR3 spans 13 amino acids. This chain's CDR3 is CASSPGTTDTQYF. In DNA, the CDR3 is TGTGCCAGCAGCCCCGGGACCACAGATACGCAGTATTTT.

The chain carries TRBV19 and TRBJ2-5; 12 bases fit TRBD2. Germline V gives CDR1 LNHDA, CDR2 SQIVND (reference sequence). The CDR3 spans 17 residues. Trimming at V came to 5 bases and at J to 3 bases, leaving 10 bases not matched to a gene. The CDR3: CASSSFGLAGMEETQYF. The CDR3 coding sequence is TGTGCCAGTAGTTCCTTCGGACTAGCGGGAATGGAAGAGACCCAGTACTTC.

This clonotype was seen only a few times. This chain links TRBV7-2 with TRBJ1-2, with D tentatively TRBD1 (5 bases). CDR3 length: 13 amino acids. The V and J ends lost 5 bases and 8 bases respectively, with 15 bases between them. In germline, CDR1 is SGHTA, CDR2 FQGNSA. The CDR3 loop is CASSPGGGLGYTF. The CDR3 nucleotides are TGTGCCAGCAGCCCGGGGGGGGGTCTAGGCTACACCTTC.

This clonotype was detected only a few times. The genes are TRBV6-6 and TRBJ1-1; D might be TRBD1 (5 bases). The V and J ends lost 0 bases and 3 bases respectively, with 11 bases between them. Germline V lookup: CDR1 MNHNY, CDR2 SVGAGI (reference sequence). CDR3 length equals 15 residues. This chain's CDR3 is CASSYSEGIDTEAFF. The CDR3 DNA follows: TGTGCCAGCAGTTACTCGGAGGGGATCGACACTGAAGCTTTCTTT.

The chain couples TRBV12-3 or TRBV12-4 to TRBJ1-1; 10 bases match TRBD1. V gave up 6 bases and J gave up 7 bases; unmatched junction bases: 8. There are 14 residues in the CDR3. CDR3 bases: TGTGCCAGCAGATTGACAGGGGGCGGAGGTGAAGCTTTCTTT. It is translated as CASRLTGGGGEAFF.

The chain recombines TRBV19 with TRBJ2-7; 9 bases are a match to TRBD2. Germline-derived CDR1 and CDR2 are LNHDA and SQIVND (reference sequence). CDR3 length: 15 amino acids. After removal of 6 bases from V and 2 bases from J, the junction contained 8 bases not matched to a gene. CDR3 residues: CASRDRTSVPYEQYF. CDR3 in DNA: TGTGCCAGTAGAGACCGGACTAGCGTGCCCTACGAGCAGTACTTC. Drawing the rest from reference TRBV19 and TRBJ2-7, the complete variable domain is DGGITQSPKYLFRKEGQNVTLSCEQNLNHDAMYWYRQDPGQGLRLIYYSQIVNDFQKGDIAEGYSVSREKKESFPLTVTSAQKNPTAFYLCASRDRTSVPYEQYFGPGTRLTVT.

The chain combines TRBV6-6 with TRBJ1-5; the D gene is possibly TRBD1 (5 bases). Per the germline V gene, CDR1 is MNHNY and CDR2 is SVGAGI (reference sequence). Trimming cost V 8 bases and J 4 bases, with 12 bases left between them. CDR3 length equals 13 residues. CDR3 protein: CASLRQGNQPQHF. In nucleotides, the CDR3 is TGTGCCAGCCTTCGGCAGGGTAATCAGCCCCAGCATTTT.

The chain is built from TRBV6-5 and TRBJ1-5; 7 nucleotides line up with TRBD1. This CDR3 has 15 residues. Germline loops: CDR1 MNHEY, CDR2 SVGAGI. J lost 7 bases, V lost 5 bases, and 11 bases had no gene match. Here the CDR3 reads CASSPSTGDRQPQHF. The CDR3 bases are TGTGCCAGCAGTCCTTCTACAGGGGACAGACAGCCCCAGCATTTT.

This clonotype has only a few counts. The V gene is TRBV28, the J gene TRBJ1-5; TRBD1 matches at 12 bases. This CDR3 contains 13 residues. The V and J ends lost 10 bases and 7 bases, in that order; junction bases with no gene match: 5. The germline gives CDR1 MDHEN, CDR2 SYDVKM. The CDR3 nucleotides are TGTGCCACTGAAGGGACAGGGGGCCAGCCCCAGCATTTT. Protein: CATEGTGGQPQHF.

This clonotype turned up a few times. The chain links TRBV27 to TRBJ2-7, with TRBD1 identical over 9 bases. The germline gives CDR1 MNHEY, CDR2 SMNVEV (reference sequence). The CDR3 is made up of 15 amino acids. Trimming at V came to 2 bases and at J to 6 bases, leaving 8 bases not matched to a gene. CDR3 region: CASSLRGTGRGEQYF. The CDR3 nucleotides read TGTGCCAGCAGTTTAAGGGGGACAGGGAGAGGCGAGCAGTACTTC.

This clonotype occurred once. The gene calls are TRBV10-3 and TRBJ1-6; a weak D match, TRBD1 (6 bases). Trimming stripped 7 bases from V and 4 bases from J, with 11 bases between. The CDR3 sequence is 14 residues long. Germline CDR1 and CDR2: ENHRY and SYGVKD. CDR3 loop: CAITTDRYNSPLHF. DNA of the CDR3: TGTGCCATCACTACGGACAGATATAATTCACCCCTCCACTTT.

V is TRBV6-5 and J is TRBJ2-7, with D maybe TRBD2 (6 bases). Per the germline V gene, CDR1 is MNHEY and CDR2 is SVGAGI. The CDR3 is made up of 14 amino acids. V lost 2 bases and J 2 bases, leaving 10 bases between the germline ends. CDR3 amino acids: CASSYEAGTYEQYF. CDR3 nucleotides: TGTGCCAGCAGTTACGAGGCGGGAACCTACGAGCAGTACTTC.

This clonotype was observed a few times. J is TRBJ2-3 and V is TRBV7-6; D is unresolved. This CDR3 is 17 amino acids long. The V and J ends lost 5 bases and 0 bases respectively, with 18 bases between them. The V gene's germline CDR1 is SGHVS and CDR2 FNYEAQ. The DNA for the CDR3 is TGTGCCAGCAGCGCTCCCTTTGGGCCCCCGAGCACAGATACGCAGTATTTT. Translation: CASSAPFGPPSTDTQYF.

This clonotype was seen more than once but under ten times. The chain couples TRBV5-6 to TRBJ1-6; D is perhaps TRBD1 (5 bases). Germline V lookup: CDR1 SGHDT, CDR2 YYEEEE. This CDR3 is 18 amino acids long. V was pared by 0 bases and J by 5 bases, with 18 bases between. The CDR3 loop is CASSLALTGGPDNSPLHF. Here the CDR3 DNA reads TGTGCCAGCAGCTTGGCGTTAACCGGGGGACCTGATAATTCACCCCTCCACTTT.

Points on this clonotype: One junction end does not reproduce the germline sequence, and a read error may be involved. CDR3 protein: CASFGGNTGEVFF. DNA of the CDR3: TGTGCCAGTTTTGGGGGAAATACCGGGGAGGTGTTTTTT. The V call is TRBV19, the J call TRBJ2-2, with D maybe TRBD2 (6 bases). The germline V gene has CDR1 LNHDA and CDR2 SQIVND (reference sequence). This CDR3 is 13 amino acids long.

CDR3 sequence (DNA): TGTGCCAGCAGCTTAGCAGGATCCAAAAACATTCAGTACTTC. Translation: CASSLAGSKNIQYF. The gene calls are TRBV7-2 and TRBJ2-4; D call uncertain. CDR3 length: 14 residues. Germline assignment: CDR1 SGHTA and CDR2 FQGNSA. The V gene lost 0 bases and the J gene lost 2 bases, with 5 bases spanning the gap.

The CDR3 spells CATTGGETDTQYF. The CDR3 nucleotides are TGTGCCACGACAGGGGGTGAAACAGATACGCAGTATTTT. J is TRBJ2-3 and V is TRBV10-3; TRBD1 aligns across 9 bases. Germline CDR1 and CDR2: ENHRY and SYGVKD. This CDR3 is built from 13 residues. The junction had 5 bases not matched to a gene; V was cut back by 10 bases and J by 3 bases.

This clonotype came up a few times. The V call is TRBV7-2, the J call TRBJ2-6; D is ambiguous. The CDR3 is 14 residues long. V was shortened by 2 bases and J by 1 base, with 3 bases between the two germline ends. Germline lookup yields CDR1 SGHTA and CDR2 FQGNSA. CDR3 amino acids: CASSLMSGANVLTF. The CDR3 DNA is TGTGCCAGCAGCTTAATGTCTGGGGCCAACGTCCTGACTTTC.

The chain has TRBV6-6 and TRBJ1-5; TRBD1 is a possible D gene (5 bases). V lost 4 bases, J lost 3 bases, and 13 bases lay in between. The CDR3 has 15 amino acids. Germline CDR1 and CDR2: MNHNY and SVGAGI (reference sequence). The CDR3 spells CASSSPDSLNQPQHF. The CDR3 bases are TGTGCCAGCAGTTCCCCTGACAGCCTCAATCAGCCCCAGCATTTT.

The chain recombines TRBV10-2 with TRBJ2-1, with D perhaps TRBD2 (7 bases). CDR3 length: 15 amino acids. The V end lost 7 bases, the J end lost 3 bases, and 16 bases lay between the germline ends. Germline loops: CDR1 WSHSY, CDR2 SAAADI. CDR3 loop: CASTGGGTLYNEQFF. DNA for the CDR3: TGCGCCAGCACTGGGGGGGGGACACTCTACAATGAGCAGTTCTTC.

This clonotype occurred a few times. The chain couples TRBV7-6 to TRBJ1-4; D gene uncertain. The CDR3 contains 12 residues. Germline assignment: CDR1 SGHVS and CDR2 FNYEAQ. V gave up 8 bases and J gave up 3 bases, with 7 bases separating them. The CDR3 protein is CASGGPNEKLFF. CDR3 in DNA: TGTGCCAGCGGCGGCCCTAATGAAAAACTGTTTTTT.

At least ten counts were recorded for this clonotype. One junction end disagrees with the germline gene, perhaps due to a read error. Here the CDR3 DNA reads TGTGCCAGCAGCTTTCAGGGATTCCCAGAATTC. This translates into CASSFQGFPEF. This chain uses TRBV7-2 with TRBJ2-5, with D possibly TRBD1 on 5 matching bases. The CDR3 extends over 11 amino acids. The V gene's germline CDR1 is SGHTA and CDR2 FQGNSA.

In its sample, this clonotype was seen a few times. The chain links TRBV10-3 to TRBJ2-5; D not certain. The CDR3 loop spans 14 amino acids. Trimming pared 3 bases from V and 3 bases from J, leaving 11 bases between. Germline-derived CDR1 and CDR2 are ENHRY and SYGVKD. CDR3 nucleotide sequence: TGTGCCATCAGTGATGAACGGGTGAAAGAGACCCAGTACTTC. It specifies CAISDERVKETQYF.